Below are 16 T cell receptor beta chains sequenced from a single sample in a study of T cell responses to AZD1222 COVID-19 vaccine. Sequencing used immunoSEQ multiplex PCR; TCRdb keeps in-frame clones, though not all of them. The top ten clones hold around 17% of a sample with around 120,000 clones, roughly 86% of them seen once. The sequenced sample was peripheral blood, obtained 28 days after the second AZD1222 dose. The receptors were sampled from an adult who received the AZD1222 COVID-19 vaccine.

The chain combines TRBV7-9 with TRBJ2-7, with TRBD2 matching 7 bases. Per germline, CDR1 SEHNR and CDR2 FQNEAQ (reference sequence). The V gene end was trimmed by 5 bases and the J gene end by 3 bases; junction bases not matched to a gene: 22. This CDR3 spans 19 amino acids. The CDR3 reads CASSLIRRGFGGGNYEQYF. CDR3 in DNA: TGTGCCAGCAGCCTCATTAGACGAGGGTTCGGCGGGGGAAACTACGAGCAGTACTTC.

The chain uses TRBV5-5 and TRBJ2-7; 8 bases are a match to TRBD1. The CDR3 runs to 14 residues. Unmatched junction bases numbered 8, after V lost 4 bases and J lost 5 bases. Germline V gene lookup returns CDR1 SGHKS and CDR2 YYEKEE (reference sequence). CDR3 bases: TGTGCCAGCAGCGTCGGGCAGGGGGCTGACGAGCAGTACTTC. Its translation: CASSVGQGADEQYF.

The chain is built from TRBV7-2 and TRBJ2-3, with a tentative D call TRBD1 (5 bases). The germline gives CDR1 SGHTA, CDR2 FQGNSA. V was clipped by 6 bases and J by 2 bases, with 9 bases between them. The CDR3 is made up of 13 amino acids. Written as DNA, the CDR3 is TGTGCCAGCAGGTCGACAGCCACAGATACGCAGTATTTT. Its protein product is CASRSTATDTQYF.

The chain employs TRBV5-1 and TRBJ2-7; perhaps TRBD1 as D (6 bases). Germline V gene lookup returns CDR1 SGHRS and CDR2 YFSETQ. CDR3 length: 15 residues. Trimming shortened V by 1 base and J by 3 bases, and 14 bases separated the two germline ends. The chain's CDR3 is CASSLTAGDVYEQYF. The CDR3 bases are TGCGCCAGCAGCTTGACGGCAGGGGATGTCTACGAGCAGTACTTC.

CDR3 bases: TGTGCCAGCAGAGAGGGACAGGGGCCGTTTGGGTATGGCTACACCTTC. Amino acids: CASREGQGPFGYGYTF. The rearrangement uses TRBV28 and TRBJ1-2; 10 bases are a match to TRBD1. The CDR3 has 16 residues. J lost 5 bases, V lost 6 bases, and 12 bases had no gene match. CDR1 and CDR2 (germline): MDHEN, SYDVKM.

This chain uses TRBV10-3 with TRBJ2-5; tentatively, D is TRBD1 (5 bases). Trimming took off 4 bases at V and 2 bases at J, with 11 bases between the two ends. CDR1 and CDR2 from the germline V gene are ENHRY and SYGVKD. The CDR3 sequence is 14 residues long. The CDR3 DNA reads TGTGCCATCAGTGCCTCGACAGCTCAAGAGACCCAGTACTTC. This codes for CAISASTAQETQYF.

This chain links TRBV28 with TRBJ2-7; 8 bases fit TRBD1. V trimming: 5 bases; J trimming: 5 bases; junction bases outside the gene matches: 14. CDR1 and CDR2 from the germline V gene are MDHEN and SYDVKM. This CDR3 spans 16 amino acids. The CDR3 region is CASSTQMDREVHEQYF. The DNA for the CDR3 is TGTGCCAGCAGTACACAAATGGACAGGGAGGTCCACGAGCAGTACTTC.

The chain combines TRBV7-9 with TRBJ2-3; perhaps TRBD2 as D (5 bases). V lost 5 bases, J lost 5 bases, and 14 bases lay in between. The CDR3 is made up of 14 amino acids. CDR1 and CDR2 from the germline V gene are SEHNR and FQNEAQ (reference sequence). CDR3: CASSPRSSLDTQYF. The CDR3 DNA reads as TGTGCCAGCAGCCCCCGGTCTAGCCTAGATACGCAGTATTTT.

Only one count was recorded for this clone. The chain links TRBV6-6 to TRBJ1-1; 7 bases align to TRBD1. Germline CDR1 is MNHNY and CDR2 is SVGAGI (reference sequence). The CDR3 contains 14 residues. The junction had 5 bases not matched to a gene; V was cut back by 6 bases and J by 1 base. CDR3: CASRAQGENTEAFF. The CDR3 DNA follows: TGTGCCAGCAGAGCTCAGGGGGAGAACACTGAAGCTTTCTTT.

The chain recombines TRBV27 with TRBJ2-7, with TRBD2 identical over 7 bases. The trim removed 6 bases at V and 5 bases at J, leaving 7 bases unmatched. Germline V lookup: CDR1 MNHEY, CDR2 SMNVEV (reference sequence). The CDR3 is made up of 13 amino acids. The chain's CDR3 is CASRPWGGNEQYF. In nucleotides, the CDR3 is TGTGCCAGCAGGCCTTGGGGGGGGAACGAGCAGTACTTC.

The gene calls are TRBV18 and TRBJ2-2, with no clear D. CDR3 length equals 13 residues. CDR1 KGHSH and CDR2 LQKENI come from the germline V gene. Trimming cost V 2 bases and J 6 bases, with 7 bases left between them. CDR3 region: CASSPNEAGELFF. CDR3 nucleotides: TGTGCCAGCTCACCAAACGAGGCCGGGGAGCTGTTTTTT.

This chain links TRBV5-4 with TRBJ2-6, with D maybe TRBD2 (5 bases). Looked up from germline, CDR1 is SGHNT and CDR2 is YYREEE (reference sequence). V lost 4 bases to trimming and J lost 0 bases, with 11 bases between them. The CDR3 consists of 16 residues. CDR3 nucleotide sequence: TGTGCCAGCAGCCCGGGGTTCTTCTCTGGGGCCAACGTCCTGACTTTC. It specifies CASSPGFFSGANVLTF.

The chain uses TRBV29-1 and TRBJ1-1; no clear D. Deletions cut 2 bases from V and 6 bases from J, with 10 bases between. Germline assignment: CDR1 SQVTM and CDR2 ANQGSEA. The CDR3 extends over 12 amino acids. CDR3: CSVELRGPEAFF. For the CDR3, the DNA is TGCAGCGTTGAATTACGTGGCCCTGAAGCTTTCTTT.

V is TRBV4-2 and J is TRBJ2-1, with TRBD2 matching 10 bases. Germline V gene sequence: CDR1 LGHNA, CDR2 YNFKEQ. The CDR3 is made up of 18 amino acids. After removal of 0 bases from V and 7 bases from J, the junction contained 12 bases not matched to a gene. CDR3 in DNA: TGTGCCAGCAGCCAAGATCCTGGGAGGCTAGCGGGAGTGAATGAGCAGTTCTTC. This sequence encodes CASSQDPGRLAGVNEQFF.

J is TRBJ2-2 and V is TRBV19; 9 positions match TRBD2. Germline loops: CDR1 LNHDA, CDR2 SQIVND (reference sequence). Trimming cost V 2 bases and J 6 bases; bases outside gene matches: 7. The CDR3 loop spans 16 amino acids. The CDR3 sequence is CASSIRLAGFSGELFF. For the CDR3, the DNA is TGTGCCAGTAGTATAAGGCTAGCGGGATTTTCCGGGGAGCTGTTTTTT.

The genes are TRBV12-5 and TRBJ1-1, with 9 bases fitting TRBD1. The CDR3 extends over 13 amino acids. In germline, CDR1 is LGHNT, CDR2 FRNRAP. Losses at the gene ends were 7 bases for V and 4 bases for J; bases not matched to a gene: 4. The chain's CDR3 is CASALTGGTEAFF. CDR3 sequence (DNA): TGTGCTAGTGCCCTGACAGGGGGCACTGAAGCTTTCTTT.